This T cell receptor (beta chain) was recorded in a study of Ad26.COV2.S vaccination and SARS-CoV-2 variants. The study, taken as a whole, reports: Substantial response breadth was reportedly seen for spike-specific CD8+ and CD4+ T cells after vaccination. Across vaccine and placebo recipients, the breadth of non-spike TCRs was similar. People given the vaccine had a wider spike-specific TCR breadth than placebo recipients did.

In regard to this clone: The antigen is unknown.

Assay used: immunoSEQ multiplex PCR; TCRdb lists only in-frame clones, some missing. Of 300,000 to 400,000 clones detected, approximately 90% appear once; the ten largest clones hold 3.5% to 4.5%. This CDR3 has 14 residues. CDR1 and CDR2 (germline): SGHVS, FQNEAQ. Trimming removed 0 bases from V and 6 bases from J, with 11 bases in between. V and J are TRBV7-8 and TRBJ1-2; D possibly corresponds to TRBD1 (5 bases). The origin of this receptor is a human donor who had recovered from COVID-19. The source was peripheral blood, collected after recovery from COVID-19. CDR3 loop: CASSLAGTGDGYTF. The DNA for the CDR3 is TGTGCCAGCAGCTTAGCGGGAACAGGTGATGGCTACACCTTC.